These 12 T cell receptor beta chains came from one sample sequenced in a study of post-analysis software for immune sequencing data. Points from the study as a whole: Controls showed lower frequencies than patients for roughly five TRBV segments, and TRBV5-6, TRBV5-1 and TRBV20-1 were among these.

Libraries were made from TCR beta cDNA, and they carried unique molecular identifiers. Via MiXCR, TCRdb re-called the PCR reads, giving one row per CDR3 protein. The sample carries approximately 770,000 distinct CDR3 sequences, about 45% recorded once. Which antigens these TCRs recognize remains unknown. Sequenced sample: blood. The receptors were gathered from a girl aged 10 to 17 with multiple sclerosis.

The table lists this clonotype with a few counts. The chain links TRBV11-2 to TRBJ2-1; 9 positions agree with TRBD2. Germline loops: CDR1 SGHAT, CDR2 FQNNGV. This CDR3 has 15 amino acids. The junction had 8 bases not matched to a gene; V was cut back by 5 bases and J by 6 bases. The CDR3 here is CASSLSGRKVNEQFF. The CDR3 region has the DNA TGTGCCAGCAGCCTTAGCGGGAGAAAAGTCAATGAGCAGTTCTTC.

The rearrangement links TRBV20-1 to TRBJ1-4; 7 bases match TRBD1. The CDR3 consists of 13 residues. CDR1 is DFQATT and CDR2 is SNEGSKA in the germline V gene (reference sequence). V lost 6 bases, J lost 14 bases, and 15 bases stayed unmatched. CDR3 region: CSARDSLRGNLFF. The CDR3 bases are TGCAGTGCCAGGGACAGCTTACGGGGAAACCTGTTTTTT.

A word on this clonotype: One end of the junction fails to match germline, which may point to a read error. This chain connects TRBV5-1 to TRBJ2-7; 7 positions match TRBD1. The length of the CDR3 is 14 residues. CDR1 and CDR2 from the germline V gene are SGHRS and YFSETQ. CDR3 in DNA: TGCGCCAACAGCGGAAACAGGGGTCCCTACGAGCAGTACTTC. Protein product: CANSGNRGPYEQYF.

This clonotype was detected only a few times. CDR3 sequence: CASSPGGTRVSEQYF. CDR3 nucleotide sequence: TGCGCCAGCAGCCCCGGGGGGACTAGGGTTTCCGAGCAGTACTTC. The chain links TRBV4-3 to TRBJ2-7; 8 bases map to TRBD2. V lost 4 bases and J lost 6; bases outside the gene matches: 11. The CDR3 is 15 residues long. Germline loops: CDR1 LGHNA, CDR2 YSLEER.

This rearrangement joins TRBV7-6 to TRBJ1-6, with 7 bases that match TRBD1. Trimming took 2 bases from V and 10 from J; bases not matched to a gene: 20. The V gene's germline CDR1 is SGHVS and CDR2 FNYEAQ. The CDR3 consists of 19 residues. Here the CDR3 DNA reads TGTGCCAGCAGCTTATTCGAATGGGATCGCGAGGGGGCAGGGTCACCCCTCCACTTT. Protein sequence: CASSLFEWDREGAGSPLHF.

The V call is TRBV28, the J call TRBJ2-7, with 12 positions matching TRBD1. Germline loops: CDR1 MDHEN, CDR2 SYDVKM. V lost 5 bases, J lost 5 bases, and 4 bases stayed unmatched. The CDR3 is 14 amino acids. CDR3 in DNA: TGTGCCAGCAGTGACCGGGACAGGGGGCACGAGCAGTACTTC. It yields the protein CASSDRDRGHEQYF. The full variable domain, completed using reference TRBV28 and TRBJ2-7, is DVKVTQSSRYLVKRTGEKVFLECVQDMDHENMFWYRQDPGLGLRLIYFSYDVKMKEKGDIPEGYSVSREKKERFSLILESASTNQTSMYLCASSDRDRGHEQYFGPGTRLTVT.

About this clonotype: A read error may account for a junction end that differs from germline. The chain has TRBV29-1 and TRBJ1-2; D uncertain. CDR3 length: 12 residues. Germline assignment: CDR1 SQVTM and CDR2 ANQGSEA. The CDR3 sequence: CSGEDGNYGYTF. CDR3 bases: TGCAGCGGTGAAGACGGAAACTATGGCTACACCTTC. Filled out from reference TRBV29-1 and TRBJ1-2, the complete variable domain reads SAVISQKPSRDICQRGTSLTIQCQVDSQVTMMFWYRQQPGQSLTLIATANQGSEATYESGFVIDKFPISRPNLTFSTLTVSNMSPEDSSIYLCSGEDGNYGYTFGSGTRLTVV.

This chain links TRBV9 with TRBJ1-4, with 8 bases aligning to TRBD1. Trimming cost V 0 bases and J 8 bases; bases outside gene matches: 6. Germline V gene data show CDR1 as SGDLS and CDR2 as YYNGEE. This CDR3 region has 15 residues. The chain's CDR3 is CASSVGQGLAEKLFF. DNA for the CDR3: TGTGCCAGCAGCGTAGGACAGGGGTTGGCGGAAAAACTGTTTTTT.

The chain is built from TRBV3-1 and TRBJ2-5, with 9 bases matching TRBD2. The CDR3 is 16 amino acids. The trim removed 1 base at V and 11 bases at J, leaving 14 bases unmatched. Germline-derived CDR1 and CDR2 are LGHDT and YNNKEL (reference sequence). The CDR3 here is CASSQARTSVYNEQYF. As DNA, the CDR3 is TGTGCCAGCAGCCAAGCCCGGACTAGCGTCTACAATGAGCAGTACTTC.

V usage is TRBV12-3 or TRBV12-4 and J usage is TRBJ2-1; 11 nucleotides line up with TRBD2. Trimming cost V 6 bases and J 1 base; bases outside gene matches: 8. CDR3 length: 17 residues. The CDR3 sequence is CASSPKLAGGSYNEQFF. The CDR3 nucleotides read TGTGCCAGCAGCCCCAAGCTAGCGGGAGGTTCCTACAATGAGCAGTTCTTC.

This clonotype was counted a few times. The rearrangement links TRBV20-1 to TRBJ2-4, with 8 bases matching TRBD2. Trimming took 3 bases from V and 4 from J; bases not matched to a gene: 2. The CDR3 runs 13 residues. Germline lookup yields CDR1 DFQATT and CDR2 SNEGSKA (reference sequence). The CDR3 DNA reads as TGCAGTGCTAGGGGACTAGTGAAAAACATTCAGTACTTC. This encodes CSARGLVKNIQYF.

This chain joins TRBV5-1 and TRBJ2-3; 9 bases are shared with TRBD2. J lost 5 bases, V lost 4 bases, and 8 bases had no gene match. This CDR3 comprises 15 residues. Germline CDR1 SGHRS, CDR2 YFSETQ. In nucleotides, the CDR3 is TGCGCCAGCAGCCCCCCTAGCGGGACCGGAGATACGCAGTATTTT. Translation: CASSPPSGTGDTQYF.